The T cell receptor (beta chain) under discussion was sequenced for a study of blood T cell repertoires in COVID-19. In the study overall: Acute-phase and convalescent COVID-19 samples originated in the United States, Italy and Spain. From T cells, B-cell-depleted T cells, or PBMCs came the material, which was cDNA or gDNA.

In the authors' methods: For nucleated cells, counts were estimated from reference gene primer amplification. Clones were read by immunoSEQ multiplex PCR, and TCRdb kept only the in-frame ones, dropping some. V and J calls and clone size are given by that table; D and trimming were obtained from the DNA. The sample lists 150,000 to 200,000 clones; about 74% were seen once. V was cut by 5 bases and J by 7 bases, with 15 bases left in between. Per the germline V gene, CDR1 is MNHEY and CDR2 is SMNVEV (reference sequence). This CDR3 comprises 13 residues. The chain links TRBV27 to TRBJ2-7; D is undetermined. The specimen sequenced was peripheral blood. The clonotype originates from a woman older than 75 with acute or convalescent COVID-19. CDR3 sequence reads: CASSVTYLREQYF. The DNA of the CDR3 is TGTGCCAGCAGTGTGACATATCTACGAGAGCAGTACTTC.